The 5 T cell receptor beta chains reported below all come from one sample, sequenced in a study of cytomegalovirus exposure and HLA in healthy donors. The PCR used 60 Vbeta and 13 Jbeta primers. The assay was immunoSEQ multiplex PCR, and TCRdb's table has in-frame clones only and misses some. The clone table shows 30,000 to 40,000 clones, with the ten largest holding over 5.5%. Sample: PBMCs. The receptors stem from a human donor in good health.

The J gene is TRBJ2-2, the V gene TRBV7-9; perhaps TRBD2 as D (7 bases). The germline CDR1 and CDR2 sequences are SEHNR and FQNEAQ (reference sequence). This CDR3 has 16 residues. The germline V and J ends were trimmed by 5 bases and 6 bases, with 19 bases remaining between them. The CDR3 DNA reads TGTGCCAGCAGCAAAGGGGGGGGTAGCTACGCCGGGGAGCTGTTTTTT. Protein product: CASSKGGGSYAGELFF.

The genes are TRBV6-1 and TRBJ1-5; D is unclear. This CDR3 spans 15 amino acids. Germline V gene sequence: CDR1 MNHNS, CDR2 SASEGT. Deletions cut 6 bases from V and 1 base from J, with 13 bases between. CDR3 nucleotide sequence: TGTGCCAGCAGCCAAAACACCCAAAGCAATCAGCCCCAGCATTTT. Amino acids: CASSQNTQSNQPQHF.

The chain is built from TRBV7-8 and TRBJ1-1, with TRBD1 identical over 9 bases. The CDR3 totals 14 residues. Germline-derived CDR1 and CDR2 are SGHVS and FQNEAQ. V lost 2 bases, J lost 5 bases, and 3 bases stayed unmatched. CDR3 loop: CASSLLTGGTEAFF. The CDR3 DNA is TGTGCCAGCAGCTTACTGACAGGGGGAACTGAAGCTTTCTTT.

This chain uses TRBV7-2 with TRBJ1-5; 8 nucleotides line up with TRBD1. CDR3 length: 16 amino acids. CDR1 and CDR2 (germline): SGHTA, FQGNSA. V lost 2 bases and J lost 4; bases outside the gene matches: 7. Here the CDR3 reads CASSLTGGLANQPQHF. For the CDR3, the DNA is TGTGCCAGCAGCTTAACAGGGGGGCTAGCTAATCAGCCCCAGCATTTT.

The rearrangement links TRBV6-6 to TRBJ2-7; no reliable D call. The CDR3 has 14 residues. Trimming took off 2 bases at V and 5 bases at J, with 13 bases between the two ends. Germline lookup yields CDR1 MNHNY and CDR2 SVGAGI (reference sequence). CDR3 sequence reads: CASSYEELHNEQYF. CDR3 nucleotides: TGTGCCAGCAGTTACGAGGAGTTGCACAACGAGCAGTACTTC.